This T cell receptor beta chain was profiled in a study of glioma-infiltrating T cells after dendritic cell vaccination. This CDR3 region has 15 residues. Trimming took off 4 bases at V and 1 base at J, with 12 bases between the two ends. Germline-derived CDR1 and CDR2 are LNHDA and SQIVND (reference sequence). Repertoires were generated with immunoSEQ multiplex PCR, while TCRdb's copy carries only in-frame clones and drops some. The sample consists of roughly 23,000 clones, about four fifths of them appearing once. The TCR originated in a human donor with glioblastoma. This sample comprised blood, obtained before dendritic cell vaccination. This chain joins TRBV19 and TRBJ2-3; no reliable D call. The CDR3 region has the DNA TGTGCCAGTAGTACCGTTAGAATGGGCACAGATACGCAGTATTTT. Translated: CASSTVRMGTDTQYF.